Listed below are T cell receptor beta chains from one sample, sequenced in a study of T cell changes during pregnancy in multiple sclerosis. TCRdb's table, derived via immunoSEQ multiplex PCR, lists solely in-frame clones and lacks some. The table records under 55,000 clones, approximately 91% of them present only once. This specimen was CD4+ T cells from peripheral blood mononuclear cells, taken after pregnancy. The source of these receptors is a female donor in good health, enrolled as a control in a pregnancy study. The CDR3 runs from the conserved cysteine through the conserved F or W. The D gene is left open where the match is weak. The size field is filled for only some rows; it gives once, few, many or a size class.

j_call d_call clone_size v_call cdr3_nt cdr3_aa
TRBJ2-7 TRBD2 . TRBV9 TGTGCCAGCAGCGGAGGCCTGGGCGGGGGACCTTACGAGCAGTACTTC CASSGGLGGGPYEQYF
TRBJ2-3 . . TRBV6-5 TGTGCCAGCAGCCGTGTGACAGCGCACACAGATACGCAGTATTTT CASSRVTAHTDTQYF
TRBJ2-3 . . TRBV2 TGTGCCAGCTCAATCGGGGGTGGGAGCACAGATACGCAGTATTTT CASSIGGGSTDTQYF
TRBJ2-1 . once TRBV21-1 TGTGCCAGCAGCAAACTGGAAGCGGGAGAGCAGTTCTTC CASSKLEAGEQFF
TRBJ2-5 TRBD2 . TRBV19 TGTGCCAGGCCCGGAGGAAGCGGGAGGGCGGGAAAGGAGACCCAGTACTTC CARPGGSGRAGKETQYF
TRBJ2-3 . . TRBV27 TGTGCCAGCAGGCGGACAGGCACAGATACGCAGTATTTT CASRRTGTDTQYF
TRBJ1-4 TRBD1 . TRBV7-6 TGTGCCAGCAGCGGCGACAGGGCGAATGAAAAACTGTTTTTT CASSGDRANEKLFF
TRBJ1-1 . . TRBV19 TGTGCCAGTTCGGACAGTCCGAACACTGAAGCTTTCTTT CASSDSPNTEAFF
TRBJ2-1 TRBD1 . TRBV5-4 TGTGCCAGCAGCGAGGGACAGGGGACCTACAATGAGCAGTTCTTC CASSEGQGTYNEQFF
TRBJ2-1 TRBD2 . TRBV6-5 TGTGCCAGCATCCCCGGACTAGGAGGTGAGCAGTTCTTC CASIPGLGGEQFF
TRBJ2-5 TRBD2 . TRBV28 TGTGCCAGCTCCGGGACTAGTCCACAAGAGACCCAGTACTTC CASSGTSPQETQYF
TRBJ1-1 . once TRBV11-2 TGTGCCAGCAGGCCACTCCGCAGGTCCAACACTGAAGCTTTCTTT CASRPLRRSNTEAFF
TRBJ2-7 TRBD2 . TRBV6-1 TGTGCCAGCAGTGATTTACTAGCGGGACGGTATTACGAGCAGTACTTC CASSDLLAGRYYEQYF
TRBJ2-6 TRBD2 . TRBV10-3 TGTGCCATCAATACTAGCGGGGCGGGTGGGGCCAACGTCCTGACTTTC CAINTSGAGGANVLTF
TRBJ2-1 . . TRBV4-2 TGTGCCAGCAGCCAAGATTGGGGGGGGCCCCCATACAATGAGCAGTTCTTC CASSQDWGGPPYNEQFF
TRBJ2-5 . . TRBV5-1 TGCGCCAGCAGCTTGGTGGGGGGGGCTGAGACCCAGTACTTC CASSLVGGAETQYF
TRBJ2-7 . . TRBV21-1 TGTGCCAGCAGCAAAGTTCGAGCTCACGAGCAGTACTTC CASSKVRAHEQYF
TRBJ1-1 TRBD1 . TRBV25-1 TGTGCCAGCAGTGACAGACCGGGACAGAAGAACACTGAAGCTTTCTTT CASSDRPGQKNTEAFF
TRBJ2-5 . . TRBV5-1 TGCGCCAGCAGCTTGGGACAAGGAAGGGGATTGGAGACCCAGTACTTC CASSLGQGRGLETQYF
TRBJ2-5 . . TRBV18 TGTGCCAGCTCACCAGGGGGACACCGACAAGAGACCCAGTACTTC CASSPGGHRQETQYF
TRBJ2-3 . . TRBV5-1 TGCGCCAGCAGCTTGGAGCCCACAGATACGCAGTATTTT CASSLEPTDTQYF
TRBJ1-1 . . TRBV6-6 TGTGCCAGCAGTCGAACGACAGGTTTCACTGAAGCTTTCTTT CASSRTTGFTEAFF
TRBJ2-4 . . TRBV25-1 TGTGCCAGCAGTGAAGAGGCTAGGGGGAACATTCAGTACTTC CASSEEARGNIQYF
TRBJ1-5 . . TRBV15 TGTGCCACCAGCAGAGTCTTGGGGCGCAATCAGCCCCAGCATTTT CATSRVLGRNQPQHF
TRBJ2-7 TRBD2 . TRBV15 TGTGCCACCGCCGCTAGCGGGGGGCGGTACGAGCAGTACTTC CATAASGGRYEQYF
TRBJ2-2 TRBD1 . TRBV19 TGTGCCAGTAGTACTAGGACAGGGGGGCCCGGGGAGCTGTTTTTT CASSTRTGGPGELFF
TRBJ1-4 . few TRBV20-1 TGCAGTGCTCACCTAGGGGGTCCGATTTTT CSAHLGGPIF
TRBJ2-7 . . TRBV5-5 TGTGCCAGCAGCCGGCCCCTTGAGGGGGGGCCCCCCTACGAGCAGTACTTC CASSRPLEGGPPYEQYF
TRBJ2-1 . . TRBV5-4 TGTGCCAGCAGCCCTCGAGTAAGTGGGGCAGGGTCTAACAATGAGCAGTTCTTC CASSPRVSGAGSNNEQFF
TRBJ2-7 . . TRBV11-2 TGTGCCAGCAGCTTACCCAGAAGCTACGAGCAGTACTTC CASSLPRSYEQYF
TRBJ2-5 TRBD1 . TRBV2 TGTGCCAGCAGATTAGGACAGGGGCAGTTGTCCCAAGAGACCCAGTACTTC CASRLGQGQLSQETQYF
TRBJ1-1 . . TRBV19 TGTGCCAGTAGTATAGGAGGGTGGGACACTGAAGCTTTCTTT CASSIGGWDTEAFF
TRBJ2-7 . . TRBV4-1 TGCGCCAGCAGCCAAGACTGGGCTTACGAGCAGTACTTC CASSQDWAYEQYF
TRBJ1-2 . . TRBV28 TGTGCCAGCAGTAGCCGAGGGTATGGCTACACCTTC CASSSRGYGYTF
TRBJ1-6 TRBD1 . TRBV5-1 TGCGCCAGCAGCTTAGGCCCCGGACAGGGTAATTCACCCCTCCACTTT CASSLGPGQGNSPLHF
TRBJ2-4 . . TRBV7-9 TGTGCCAGCAGCCCAGGGGTCAAAAACATTCAGTACTTC CASSPGVKNIQYF
TRBJ2-5 . . TRBV11-2 TGTGCCAGCAGCTTAAACAGCGGACAAGAGACCCAGTACTTC CASSLNSGQETQYF
TRBJ1-2 . once TRBV29-1 TGCAGCGTTGAAGGAATGAGGGATCGGAACTATGGCTACACCTTC CSVEGMRDRNYGYTF
TRBJ2-3 . . TRBV28 TGTGCCAGCAGTCGCCCGGAGCTCACAGATACGCAGTATTTT CASSRPELTDTQYF
TRBJ1-2 TRBD1 . TRBV7-2 TGTGCCACTTCGCCGGGACAGGGAAATAACTATGGCTACACCTTC CATSPGQGNNYGYTF
TRBJ1-1 . few TRBV9 TGTGCCAGCCGACAGGCGACGAACACTGAAGCTTTCTTT CASRQATNTEAFF
TRBJ1-1 . . TRBV18 TGTGCCAGCTCACCAGCCGCCAGGGGGAACACTGAAGCTTTCTTT CASSPAARGNTEAFF
TRBJ2-3 . . TRBV9 TGTGCCAGCAGCGTAGTCGGGGCAGGGGGCACAGATACGCAGTATTTT CASSVVGAGGTDTQYF
TRBJ2-1 TRBD2 . TRBV15 TGTGCCACCAGCAGAGATCCGTTAGCGGGCTACAATGAGCAGTTCTTC CATSRDPLAGYNEQFF
TRBJ2-2 TRBD2 few TRBV19 TGTGCCAGTAGTATGCTCCTAGCGGGATGGGGGACCGGGGAGCTGTTTTTT CASSMLLAGWGTGELFF
TRBJ2-1 TRBD1 . TRBV6-1 TGTGCCAGCAGTGAAACAGGGGTCTTCTCCTACAATGAGCAGTTCTTC CASSETGVFSYNEQFF
TRBJ1-5 . . TRBV2 TGTGCCAGCAGTGTGTTACAGGGCCATAGCAATCAGCCCCAGCATTTT CASSVLQGHSNQPQHF
TRBJ2-3 TRBD2 . TRBV10-3 TGTGCCATCAGATCACAGGGGGCTGGACTAGCGGGAGCCCCAGATACGCAGTATTTT CAIRSQGAGLAGAPDTQYF
TRBJ1-1 . . TRBV6-5 TGTGCCAGCTCAAGGACAGATAAGAACACTGAAGCTTTCTTT CASSRTDKNTEAFF
TRBJ1-6 . . TRBV7-9 TGTGCCAGCAGGAGAATTCTCAGGGGCTATTCACCCCTCCACTTT CASRRILRGYSPLHF
TRBJ2-1 TRBD2 . TRBV7-8 TGTGCCAGCAGCTCCGGACTAGCGGGGGGTAATGAGCAGTTCTTC CASSSGLAGGNEQFF
TRBJ2-7 TRBD1 once TRBV5-1 TGCGCCAGCAGCCCTTCGACAGGGACCTACGAGCAGTACTTC CASSPSTGTYEQYF
TRBJ2-1 TRBD2 . TRBV2 TGTGCCAGCGAAACTAGCGGGAGTCTAAAGGAGCAGTTCTTC CASETSGSLKEQFF
TRBJ1-1 TRBD1 . TRBV11-2 TGTGCCAGCAGCCACTACAGGGGGCAATTCACTGAAGCTTTCTTT CASSHYRGQFTEAFF
TRBJ1-5 TRBD1 . TRBV10-1 TGCGCCAGCTCGACAGGGGTCAGCCAGCCCCAGCATTTT CASSTGVSQPQHF
TRBJ2-5 TRBD1 . TRBV6-5 TGTGCCAGCAGCGCCGACAGGGATGAGACCCAGTACTTC CASSADRDETQYF
TRBJ1-1 . few TRBV4-1 TGCGCCAGCAGCCAAATTGACAGGAACACTGAAGCTTTCTTT CASSQIDRNTEAFF
TRBJ2-2 . . TRBV5-4 TGTGCCAGCAGGAGGGACACCGGGGAGCTGTTTTTT CASRRDTGELFF
TRBJ1-6 . . TRBV6-1 TGTGCCAGCAGTGAATCCATCAGGGGCAATTCACCCCTCCACTTT CASSESIRGNSPLHF